The present T cell receptor (beta chain) was sequenced within a study of shared clonotypes between healthy human individuals. CDR3 length equals 15 residues. From germline, CDR1 is MRHNA and CDR2 SNTAGT. V was trimmed by 8 bases and J by 4 bases, leaving 18 bases between them. When replicate PCRs were run on unsorted PBMC, they used around 290 ng DNA, 25,000 to 30,000 T cell genomes. Repertoires were generated with immunoSEQ multiplex PCR, while TCRdb's copy carries only in-frame clones and drops some. The data show 400,000 to 600,000 clones, roughly 83% seen once. V is TRBV6-4 and J is TRBJ2-1; D is ambiguous. The sequence came from a woman in her forties in good health. Some clones in this sample may be carry-over from other donors' samples. Material: PBMCs. The DNA for the CDR3 is TGTGCCAGCTTAACAACGGCCTCGTCTTACAATGAGCAGTTCTTC. It is translated as CASLTTASSYNEQFF.